Following are 11 T cell receptor beta chains from one sample sequenced in a study of blood T cell repertoires in COVID-19. Sequencing used immunoSEQ multiplex PCR; TCRdb keeps in-frame clones, though not all of them. In the table there are more than 75,000 clones, roughly four fifths of which are singletons. Sequenced: peripheral blood. These receptors came from a man aged 60 to 75 with acute or convalescent COVID-19.

This clone has only one observation. This chain links TRBV6-5 with TRBJ2-7; 7 bases match TRBD2. V lost 7 bases to trimming and J lost 0 bases; unmatched junction nucleotides: 9. From germline, CDR1 is MNHEY and CDR2 SVGAGI. The CDR3 spans 15 residues. CDR3 sequence (DNA): TGTGCCAGCATATCGGGGGGAGCAGACTCCTACGAGCAGTACTTC. Amino acid sequence: CASISGGADSYEQYF.

This clone showed up just once. This sequence joins TRBV7-2 and TRBJ2-3; TRBD2 matches at 9 bases. Germline CDR1 is SGHTA and CDR2 is FQGNSA. V dropped 4 bases and J dropped 3; count of bases not matched to a gene: 8. This CDR3 comprises 16 residues. The CDR3 DNA reads TGTGCCAGCAGCTCGACCCGAGCGGGGGGTACAGATACGCAGTATTTT. Translation: CASSSTRAGGTDTQYF.

This sequence joins TRBV7-2 and TRBJ2-7; 9 positions match TRBD1. Germline-derived CDR1 and CDR2 are SGHTA and FQGNSA. This CDR3 spans 15 amino acids. Trimming removed 2 bases from V and 4 bases from J; junction bases left unmatched: 6. The CDR3 DNA reads TGTGCCAGCAGCTTATCGGGACAGGGATTATACGAGCAGTACTTC. Translation: CASSLSGQGLYEQYF.

The chain is built from TRBV5-1 and TRBJ2-1; the D is unclear. Germline values: CDR1 SGHRS, CDR2 YFSETQ. Trimming took 2 bases from V and 8 from J, leaving 11 bases between them. This CDR3 comprises 13 residues. The CDR3 coding sequence is TGCGCCAGCAGCTTCGCTCCACAATATGAGCAGTTCTTC. As protein: CASSFAPQYEQFF.

In this sample, this clone turned up once. V gene TRBV3-1 (or the pseudogene TRBV3-2) combines with J gene TRBJ1-2; tentative D call: TRBD1 (5 bases). Trimming removed 5 bases at V and 7 bases at J, with 14 bases between. The CDR3 has 13 amino acids. CDR1 is LGHDT, CDR2 YNNKEL, per germline (reference sequence). This chain's CDR3 is CASSSQGVSGYTF. CDR3 coding DNA: TGTGCCAGCAGCTCCCAGGGTGTGAGTGGCTACACCTTC.

The chain uses TRBV6-6 and TRBJ1-4, with D possibly TRBD1 on 6 matching bases. CDR1 MNHNY and CDR2 SVGAGI come from the germline V gene (reference sequence). The ends were cut back, 4 bases at V and 4 bases at J, with 13 bases in the middle. This CDR3 region has 15 residues. This CDR3 is CASSFARGNNEKLFF. CDR3 DNA sequence: TGTGCCAGCAGTTTCGCCAGGGGAAATAATGAAAAACTGTTTTTT.

The chain is built from TRBV15 and TRBJ1-3; D remains ambiguous. The V end was cut by 1 base, the J end by 4 bases, with 17 bases between. There are 17 residues in the CDR3. Per the germline V gene, CDR1 is LNHNV and CDR2 is YYDKDF (reference sequence). CDR3 sequence: CATSRAWALTAGNTIYF. CDR3 nucleotides: TGTGCCACCAGCAGAGCCTGGGCCCTGACGGCCGGAAACACCATATATTTT.

This chain uses TRBV2 with TRBJ2-2, with TRBD2 identical over 15 bases. V lost 7 bases and J lost 8; bases outside the gene matches: 8. The germline CDR1 and CDR2 sequences are SNHLY and FYNNEI. The length of the CDR3 is 16 residues. The CDR3 nucleotides read TGTGCCAGCACCCTCGGACTAGCGGGAGGGAAAGGGGAGCTGTTTTTT. Protein sequence: CASTLGLAGGKGELFF. Together with reference TRBV2 and TRBJ2-2, the CDR3 gives the full variable domain: EPEVTQTPSHQVTQMGQEVILRCVPISNHLYFYWYRQILGQKVEFLVSFYNNEISEKSEIFDDQFSVERPDGSNFTLKIRSTKLEDSAMYFCASTLGLAGGKGELFFGEGSRLTVL.

J is TRBJ2-3 and V is TRBV28; D gene uncertain. The CDR3 has 16 amino acids. The V gene's germline CDR1 is MDHEN and CDR2 SYDVKM. V lost 8 bases and J 3 bases, leaving 21 bases between the germline ends. CDR3 sequence (DNA): TGTGCCAGCCCTCCCGTGATTGGGCGCCAGACAGATACGCAGTATTTT. It translates to CASPPVIGRQTDTQYF.

This chain connects TRBV4-3 to TRBJ1-5; possible D gene TRBD1, 5 bases. The CDR3 spans 14 residues. CDR1 is LGHNA, CDR2 YSLEER, per germline. V was cut by 4 bases and J by 4 bases, with 11 bases left in between. The CDR3 DNA reads as TGCGCCAGCAGCCGTCAGGGAGGAAATCAGCCCCAGCATTTT. As protein: CASSRQGGNQPQHF.

This clone was picked up one time. The V and J genes are TRBV29-1 and TRBJ1-1; perhaps TRBD1 as D (5 bases). CDR3 length: 13 residues. Trimming removed 6 bases at V and 6 bases at J, with 17 bases between. CDR1 is SQVTM, CDR2 ANQGSEA, per germline. CDR3 protein: CSVRLGRGAEAFF. The CDR3 nucleotides read TGCAGCGTCCGCCTAGGGAGGGGAGCTGAAGCTTTCTTT.